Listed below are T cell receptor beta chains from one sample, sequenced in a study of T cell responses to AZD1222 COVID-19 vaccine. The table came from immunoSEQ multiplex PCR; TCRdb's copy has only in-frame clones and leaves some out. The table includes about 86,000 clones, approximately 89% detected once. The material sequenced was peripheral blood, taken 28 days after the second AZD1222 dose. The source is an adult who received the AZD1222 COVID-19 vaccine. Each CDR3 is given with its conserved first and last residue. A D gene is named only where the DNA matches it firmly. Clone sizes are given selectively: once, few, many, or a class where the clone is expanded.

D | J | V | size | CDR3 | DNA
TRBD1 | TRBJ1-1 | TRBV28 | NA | CASSLTGQGNTEAFF | TGTGCCAGCAGTTTAACGGGACAGGGAAACACTGAAGCTTTCTTT
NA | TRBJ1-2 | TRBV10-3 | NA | CAISDREANYGYTF | TGTGCCATCAGTGACAGGGAGGCTAACTATGGCTACACCTTC
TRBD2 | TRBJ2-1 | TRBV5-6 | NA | CASRGRTSASYNEQFF | TGTGCCAGCAGGGGTAGGACTAGTGCGTCCTACAATGAGCAGTTCTTC
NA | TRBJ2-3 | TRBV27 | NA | CASNNLITDTQYF | TGTGCCAGCAATAACTTGATCACAGATACGCAGTATTTT
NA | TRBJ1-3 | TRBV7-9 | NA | CASSPRTAGNTIYF | TGTGCCAGCAGCCCCCGGACCGCTGGAAACACCATATATTTT
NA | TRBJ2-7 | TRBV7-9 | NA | CASRTTSSYEQYF | TGTGCCAGTAGAACGACCTCCTCCTACGAGCAGTACTTC
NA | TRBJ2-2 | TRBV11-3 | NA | CASSWGGALYTGELFF | TGTGCCAGCAGCTGGGGGGGCGCATTGTACACCGGGGAGCTGTTTTTT
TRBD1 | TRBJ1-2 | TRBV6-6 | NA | CASSFTGDGYTF | TGTGCCAGCAGTTTTACAGGGGATGGCTACACCTTC
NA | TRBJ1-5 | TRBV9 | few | CASSVDSGPQPQHF | TGTGCCAGCAGCGTAGATTCTGGGCCCCAGCCCCAGCATTTT
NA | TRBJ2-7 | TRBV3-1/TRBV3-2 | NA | CASSDFYEQYF | TGTGCCAGCAGTGATTTCTACGAGCAGTACTTC
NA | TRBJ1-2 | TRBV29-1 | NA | CSVEVNGASNYGYTF | TGCAGCGTTGAAGTTAACGGGGCGTCGAATTATGGCTACACCTTC
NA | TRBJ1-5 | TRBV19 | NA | CASSVRDSNQPQHF | TGTGCCAGTAGTGTCAGGGATAGCAATCAGCCCCAGCATTTT
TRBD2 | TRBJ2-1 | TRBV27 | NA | CASSSIYSGGAGNEQFF | TGTGCCAGCAGCTCCATCTACAGCGGGGGGGCGGGCAATGAGCAGTTCTTC
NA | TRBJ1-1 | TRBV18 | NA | CASSPFSAEAFF | TGTGCCAGCTCACCATTCTCGGCAGAAGCTTTCTTT
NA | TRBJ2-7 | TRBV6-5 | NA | CARLGHHYEQYF | TGTGCCAGGCTGGGACACCACTACGAGCAGTACTTC
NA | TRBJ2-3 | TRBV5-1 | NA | CASSLTGFSTDTQYF | TGCGCCAGCAGCTTGACAGGGTTCAGCACAGATACGCAGTATTTT
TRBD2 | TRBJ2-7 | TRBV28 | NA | CASTTSGGLYEQYF | TGTGCCAGCACCACTAGCGGGGGATTATACGAGCAGTACTTC
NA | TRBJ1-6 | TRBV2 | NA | CASWERSYNSPLHF | TGTGCCAGCTGGGAGCGCTCCTATAATTCACCCCTCCACTTT
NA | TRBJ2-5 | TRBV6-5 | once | CASNPGSETQYF | TGTGCCAGCAACCCAGGCAGTGAGACCCAGTACTTC
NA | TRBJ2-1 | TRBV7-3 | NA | CASSPRPNNEQFF | TGTGCCAGCAGCCCCCGGCCCAACAATGAGCAGTTCTTC
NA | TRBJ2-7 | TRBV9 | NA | CASSVVGGYEQYF | TGTGCCAGCAGCGTAGTCGGGGGCTACGAGCAGTACTTC
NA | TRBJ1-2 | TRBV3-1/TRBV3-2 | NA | CASTEGQTPYGYTF | TGTGCCAGCACCGAAGGACAGACTCCTTATGGCTACACCTTC
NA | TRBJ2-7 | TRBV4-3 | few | CASSPQPRSDIYEQYF | TGCGCCAGCAGCCCGCAACCCCGCTCCGATATCTACGAGCAGTACTTC
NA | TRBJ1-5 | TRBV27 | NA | CASSYDRHQPQHF | TGTGCCAGCAGTTACGACAGGCATCAGCCCCAGCATTTT
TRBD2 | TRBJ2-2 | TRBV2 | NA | CASKTSGGINTGELFF | TGTGCCAGCAAGACTAGCGGGGGTATTAACACCGGGGAGCTGTTTTTT
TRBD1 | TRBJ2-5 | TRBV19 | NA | CASSIGQGRETQYF | TGTGCCAGTAGTATTGGACAGGGGAGAGAGACCCAGTACTTC
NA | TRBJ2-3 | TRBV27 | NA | CASSLLAGAPADTQYF | TGTGCCAGCAGTTTACTGGCGGGGGCACCCGCGGATACGCAGTATTTT
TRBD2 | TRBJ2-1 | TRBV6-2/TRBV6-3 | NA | CASSLLAGSAEQFF | TGTGCCAGCAGTTTGTTAGCGGGGTCAGCTGAGCAGTTCTTC
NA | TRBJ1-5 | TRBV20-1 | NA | CSASAGTNQPQHF | TGCAGTGCTAGTGCAGGAACTAATCAGCCCCAGCATTTT
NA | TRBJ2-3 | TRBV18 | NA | CASSPQTGTISTDTQYF | TGTGCCAGCTCACCCCAAACCGGGACGATTAGCACAGATACGCAGTATTTT
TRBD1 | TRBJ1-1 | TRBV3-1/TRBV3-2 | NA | CASSLRQGETEAFF | TGTGCCAGCAGCCTGAGACAGGGGGAAACTGAAGCTTTCTTT
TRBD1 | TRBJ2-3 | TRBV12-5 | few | CASGLGQGATDTQYF | TGTGCTAGTGGTTTGGGACAGGGGGCCACAGATACGCAGTATTTT
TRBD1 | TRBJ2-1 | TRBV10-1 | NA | CASTPDRGSYWQFF | TGCGCCAGCACCCCGGACAGGGGGTCTTACTGGCAGTTCTTC
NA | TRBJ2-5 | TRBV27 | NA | CASSPGAWDQETQYF | TGTGCCAGCAGCCCCGGGGCTTGGGACCAAGAGACCCAGTACTTC
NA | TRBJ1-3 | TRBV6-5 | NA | CASSYQGRDGNTIYF | TGTGCCAGCAGTTACCAGGGTAGAGATGGAAACACCATATATTTT
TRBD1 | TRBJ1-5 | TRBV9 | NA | CASSQTGGESQPQHF | TGTGCCAGCAGCCAAACAGGGGGCGAAAGTCAGCCCCAGCATTTT
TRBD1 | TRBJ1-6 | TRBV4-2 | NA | CASSRDRETSPLHF | TGTGCCAGCAGCCGGGACAGGGAAACTTCACCCCTCCACTTT
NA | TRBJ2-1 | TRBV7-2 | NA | CASSKIQGYNEQFF | TGTGCCAGCAGCAAGATACAGGGTTACAATGAGCAGTTCTTC
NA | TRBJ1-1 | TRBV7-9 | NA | CASSLGGPEAFF | TGTGCCAGCAGCTTAGGGGGCCCTGAAGCTTTCTTT
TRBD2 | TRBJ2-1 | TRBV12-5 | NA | CAAERGGDEQFF | TGTGCGGCGGAGCGGGGCGGGGATGAGCAGTTCTTC
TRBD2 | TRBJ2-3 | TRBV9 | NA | CASREIGGGDTDTQYF | TGTGCCAGCAGAGAAATTGGCGGGGGGGACACAGATACGCAGTATTTT
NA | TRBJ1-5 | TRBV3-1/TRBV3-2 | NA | CASSQVLGDQPQHF | TGTGCCAGCAGCCAAGTTTTGGGGGATCAGCCCCAGCATTTT
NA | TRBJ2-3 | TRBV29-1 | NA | CSVEGVTGRDTQYF | TGCAGCGTTGAGGGTGTAACGGGAAGAGATACGCAGTATTTT
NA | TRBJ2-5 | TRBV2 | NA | CASSTRNSGNQETQYF | TGTGCCAGCAGTACCCGCAACTCCGGCAACCAAGAGACCCAGTACTTC
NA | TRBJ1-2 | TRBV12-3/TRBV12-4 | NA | CASSLYSLPGYTF | TGTGCCAGCAGTTTATACAGCTTGCCTGGCTACACCTTC
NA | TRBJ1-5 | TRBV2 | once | CASSEFQGNQPQHF | TGTGCCAGCAGTGAATTTCAGGGAAATCAGCCCCAGCATTTT
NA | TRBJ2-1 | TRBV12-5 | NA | CVAGASEYNEQFF | TGTGTAGCCGGGGCTAGCGAATACAATGAGCAGTTCTTC
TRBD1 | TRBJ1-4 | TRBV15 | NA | CATSRDAGGEKLFF | TGTGCCACCAGCAGAGATGCAGGGGGCGAAAAACTGTTTTTT
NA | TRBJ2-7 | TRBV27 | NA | CASSFAGTPYEQYF | TGTGCCAGCAGTTTCGCGGGGACACCCTACGAGCAGTACTTC
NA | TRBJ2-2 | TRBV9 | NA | CASSVANGAGGEELFF | TGTGCCAGCAGCGTAGCGAACGGGGCCGGGGGCGAGGAGCTGTTTTTT
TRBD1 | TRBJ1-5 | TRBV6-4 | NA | CASRETTGYGNQPQHF | TGTGCCAGCAGGGAAACGACAGGGTATGGAAATCAGCCCCAGCATTTT
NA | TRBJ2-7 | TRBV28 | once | CASSLFQGNSYEQYF | TGTGCCAGCAGTTTATTCCAGGGGAACTCCTACGAGCAGTACTTC
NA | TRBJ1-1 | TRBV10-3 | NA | CAISDGGSNTEAFF | TGTGCCATCAGTGACGGGGGGTCGAACACTGAAGCTTTCTTT